This paragraph reports one TCR beta chain. Its antigen is not identified. The CDR3 spans 13 residues. Germline V gene data show CDR1 as SQVTM and CDR2 as ANQGSEA. V was pared by 6 bases and J by 1 base, with 4 bases of the junction left unmatched. The data originate from a study of blood T cells in healthy people across ages. Study conclusions and caveats: The unknown donor CMV status may have confounded expanded clonotype changes.

A second roughly 7 to 11 cycle PCR used barcoded and J-beta primers. TCRdb fed the 5' RACE reads into MiXCR, producing one record per CDR3 protein. In the table there are about 1.1 million distinct CDR3 sequences, under 40% of which are singletons. The sequence came from a man younger than 30 in good health. The J gene is TRBJ1-1, the V gene TRBV29-1; 8 nucleotides agree with TRBD1. Sequenced: blood. CDR3 nucleotide sequence: TGCAGCGTGGAGGGACAGGCGAACACTGAAGCTTTCTTT. Translation: CSVEGQANTEAFF.